Each of the 16 T cell receptor beta chains below was sequenced from the same sample in a study of metastatic and nonmetastatic thyroid tumors. TCRdb re-called clones via MiXCR from the PCR reads. The sample yields just under 20,000 clones, over 20% seen once. Thyroid surgery was performed in patients who had received no treatment beforehand. Sequencing input: adjacent normal tissue. These receptors were taken from a female donor with papillary thyroid cancer or a benign thyroid nodule (not recorded which). Some clones in this sample may be carry-over from other donors' samples.

This chain links TRBV20-1 with TRBJ2-1; no reliable D call. The V and J ends lost 6 bases and 4 bases respectively, with 7 bases between them. This CDR3 comprises 11 residues. CDR1 DFQATT and CDR2 SNEGSKA come from the germline V gene (reference sequence). The DNA for the CDR3 is TGCAGTGCCAAAAATTACAATGAGCAGTTCTTC. Protein: CSAKNYNEQFF.

This clone was detected a few times. The chain has TRBV6-2 or TRBV6-3 and TRBJ2-7; D gene uncertain. The CDR3 sequence is 13 residues long. Germline V gives CDR1 MNHEY, CDR2 SVGEGT. Trimming removed 0 bases at V and 2 bases at J, with 5 bases between. The CDR3 region is CASSYSGPYEQYF. In DNA form, the CDR3 reads TGTGCCAGCAGTTACTCAGGGCCCTACGAGCAGTACTTC.

This chain connects TRBV7-9 to TRBJ2-7; 7 bases agree with TRBD1. The trim removed 4 bases at V and 3 bases at J, leaving 3 bases unmatched. The CDR3 totals 13 residues. The germline CDR1 and CDR2 sequences are SEHNR and FQNEAQ (reference sequence). CDR3 nucleotides: TGTGCCAGCAGCTCGACAGGGCACTACGAGCAGTACTTC. Translation gives CASSSTGHYEQYF. Together with reference TRBV7-9 and TRBJ2-7, the CDR3 gives the full variable domain: DTGVSQNPRHKITKRGQNVTFRCDPISEHNRLYWYRQTLGQGPEFLTYFQNEAQLEKSRLLSDRFSAERPKGSFSTLEIQRTEQGDSAMYLCASSSTGHYEQYFGPGTRLTVT.

This clone was picked up many times. This chain connects TRBV4-3 to TRBJ2-1; tentatively, D is TRBD2 (5 bases). V lost 1 base, J lost 5 bases, and 9 bases lay in between. In germline, CDR1 is LGHNA, CDR2 YSLEER. The CDR3 runs 14 residues. The CDR3, as DNA: TGCGCCAGCAGCCAAGTTTTGGGAGACAATGAGCAGTTCTTC. As protein: CASSQVLGDNEQFF.

Of note for this clone: This may come from a read error, since a much larger clone is one base off. V is TRBV20-1 and J is TRBJ2-1; 9 nucleotides align to TRBD2. The CDR3 is 16 amino acids. Germline CDR1 is DFQATT and CDR2 is SNEGSKA (reference sequence). Trimming removed 0 bases from V and 4 bases from J; junction bases left unmatched: 7. CDR3 residues: CSARDYLAGLYNEQFF. The CDR3, as DNA: TGCAGTGCTAGAGATTACCTAGCGGGACTGTACAATGAGCAGTTCTTC.

This clone was detected ten times or more. The rearrangement uses TRBV9 and TRBJ2-3, with D possibly matching TRBD2 (5 bases). From germline, CDR1 is SGDLS and CDR2 YYNGEE. V dropped 4 bases and J dropped 2 bases, with 17 bases sitting between them. The CDR3 sequence is 16 residues long. CDR3 sequence (DNA): TGTGCCAGCAGCCCCACGAGAGGGTACCTCACAGATACGCAGTATTTT. This gives the protein CASSPTRGYLTDTQYF.

By its share, this clone is medium-sized. J is TRBJ2-2 and V is TRBV10-1; tentative D call: TRBD2 (5 bases). In germline, CDR1 is WNHNN, CDR2 SYGVQD (reference sequence). V was cut by 4 bases and J by 5 bases, with 14 bases left in between. The CDR3 extends over 15 amino acids. For the CDR3, the DNA is TGCGCCAGCAGTGGCTTTAGGAGCGGAACCGGGGAGCTGTTTTTT. This encodes CASSGFRSGTGELFF.

Note on this clone: At one boundary the junction diverges from the germline segment, which might be a read error. V usage is TRBV28 and J usage is TRBJ2-2, with TRBD2 matching over 7 bases. Germline V gives CDR1 MDHEN, CDR2 SYDVKM. The length of the CDR3 is 14 residues. CDR3 DNA: TGTGCTAGCAGCACTAGCGTGGTCACCGGGGAGCTGTTTTTT. This gives the protein CASSTSVVTGELFF.

There are a few counts of this clone. The conserved final phenylalanine or tryptophan is absent from the CDR3, which likely points to a read error. The chain is built from TRBV12-3 or TRBV12-4 and TRBJ2-5, with D perhaps matching TRBD1 (6 bases). The CDR3 is 14 amino acids. V was clipped by 2 bases and J by 5 bases, with 12 bases between them. DNA of the CDR3: TGTGCCAGCAGTTTACACAGGGTTGTGGAGACCCAGTACCTC. Its protein is CASSLHRVVETQYL.

This clone was found a few times. The gene calls are TRBV12-3 or TRBV12-4 and TRBJ2-1; D unresolved. The CDR3 spans 13 residues. The V gene lost 3 bases and the J gene lost 4 bases, with 7 bases spanning the gap. CDR3 DNA sequence: TGTGCCAGCAGTTTCGGCCCTTACAATGAGCAGTTCTTC. Translating it yields CASSFGPYNEQFF.

This clone appeared a few times. This chain uses TRBV28 with TRBJ2-5; the match to TRBD1 covers 7 bases. The junction had 17 bases not matched to a gene; V was cut back by 5 bases and J by 2 bases. The CDR3 runs 18 residues. Germline CDR1 is MDHEN and CDR2 is SYDVKM. The CDR3: CASSPFPTGTAIQETQYF. The CDR3 nucleotides are TGTGCCAGCAGTCCATTTCCCACCGGGACAGCAATTCAAGAGACCCAGTACTTC.

This clone is deemed medium-sized. This chain joins TRBV6-1 and TRBJ2-1, with 11 bases lining up with TRBD2. Trimming took 6 bases from V and 3 from J; bases not matched to a gene: 10. CDR3 length: 17 residues. The germline V gene has CDR1 MNHNS and CDR2 SASEGT. CDR3 sequence reads: CASREYGGTSGYNEQFF. DNA of the CDR3: TGTGCCAGCAGGGAATACGGAGGGACTAGCGGCTACAATGAGCAGTTCTTC.

This clone is medium-sized by share. The V and J genes are TRBV6-1 and TRBJ2-5, with D perhaps assigned TRBD1 or TRBD2 (7 bases each). CDR1 is MNHNS, CDR2 SASEGT, per germline. Trimming cost V 6 bases and J 4 bases, with 21 bases left between them. The CDR3 runs to 16 residues. The CDR3 bases are TGTGCCAGCAGCTCAGGGGGGGTGTTCTCCCGAGAGACCCAGTACTTC. Its translation: CASSSGGVFSRETQYF.

This chain uses TRBV2 with TRBJ1-2; TRBD1 might be the D (6 bases). Germline V gene data show CDR1 as SNHLY and CDR2 as FYNNEI. The CDR3 spans 13 residues. Between the trimmed V and J ends, which lost 10 bases and 6 bases, there was a span of 18 bases. This chain's CDR3 is CATRGGASDGYTF. The CDR3 region has the DNA TGTGCCACGAGGGGGGGCGCGTCTGATGGCTACACCTTC.

This clone is judged medium-sized. V gene TRBV6-1 combines with J gene TRBJ1-6; D is ambiguous. The length of the CDR3 is 13 residues. The V and J ends lost 3 bases and 4 bases respectively, with 4 bases between them. The germline CDR1 and CDR2 sequences are MNHNS and SASEGT. CDR3 loop: CASSDSYNSPLHF. CDR3 coding DNA: TGTGCCAGCAGTGACAGTTATAATTCACCCCTCCACTTT.

This clone was seen a single time. The V call is TRBV18, the J call TRBJ2-1; 7 bases line up with TRBD1. Losses at the gene ends were 4 bases for V and 9 bases for J; bases not matched to a gene: 6. The CDR3 has 13 residues. Looked up from germline, CDR1 is KGHSH and CDR2 is LQKENI. The CDR3 spells CASSLQGKGEQFF. DNA of the CDR3: TGTGCCAGCTCACTACAGGGGAAGGGTGAGCAGTTCTTC.